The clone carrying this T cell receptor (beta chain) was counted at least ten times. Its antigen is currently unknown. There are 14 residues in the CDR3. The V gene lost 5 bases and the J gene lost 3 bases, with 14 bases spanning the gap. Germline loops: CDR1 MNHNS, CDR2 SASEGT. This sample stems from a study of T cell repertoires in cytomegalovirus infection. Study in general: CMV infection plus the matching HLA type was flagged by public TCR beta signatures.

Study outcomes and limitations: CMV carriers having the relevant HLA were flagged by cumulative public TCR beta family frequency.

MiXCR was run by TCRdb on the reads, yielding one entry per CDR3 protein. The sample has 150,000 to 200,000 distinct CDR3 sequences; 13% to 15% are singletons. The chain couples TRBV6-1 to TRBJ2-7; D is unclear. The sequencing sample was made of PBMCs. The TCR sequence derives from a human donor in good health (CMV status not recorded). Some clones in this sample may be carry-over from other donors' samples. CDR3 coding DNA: TGTGCCAGCAGTTCCCACTTAAACCTCTACGAGCAGTACTTC. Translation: CASSSHLNLYEQYF.